This T cell receptor beta chain was recorded in a study of blood T cell repertoires in COVID-19. In the study overall: Italy, Spain and the United States were the sources of the convalescent and acute COVID-19 samples. T cells, B-cell-depleted T cells, or PBMCs supplied cDNA or gDNA.

Followed longitudinally, the Seattle patients had been enrolled during active infection. Original processing methods: From reference gene primer amplification, estimates of nucleated cell counts were derived. TCRdb's table, derived via immunoSEQ multiplex PCR, lists solely in-frame clones and lacks some. For V, J and clone size, that table is used; D and trimming come from the DNA. The sample has tens of thousands of clones; roughly 74% are singletons. Sample: peripheral blood. This receptor was identified in an older man with COVID-19, enrolled during active disease.

The CDR3 bases are TGTGCCATCAGTGAGGACAGGAGATATGGCTACACCTTC. Its translation: CAISEDRRYGYTF. The chain couples TRBV10-3 to TRBJ1-2, with D possibly matching TRBD1 (6 bases). This CDR3 has 13 amino acids. CDR1 ENHRY and CDR2 SYGVKD come from the germline V gene. V shed 2 bases and J shed 5 bases, with 9 bases lying between them.